This T cell receptor beta chain comes out of a study of blood T cell repertoires in COVID-19. Germline CDR1 is LGHNA and CDR2 is YSLEER. This CDR3 is built from 21 residues. Trimming at V came to 2 bases and at J to 0 bases, leaving 18 bases not matched to a gene. Method: immunoSEQ multiplex PCR; TCRdb's copy keeps in-frame clones and lacks some. The profile shows tens of thousands of clones, 91% of them singletons. The sequencing sample was made of peripheral blood. The chain couples TRBV4-3 to TRBJ2-1, with TRBD1 identical over 8 bases. This sequence originates from a man in his fifties or sixties with acute or convalescent COVID-19. The CDR3 DNA reads as TGCGCCAGCAGCCAATCATACTACCGGGACAGGCCCAGTTACTCCTACAATGAGCAGTTCTTC. Translated, it gives CASSQSYYRDRPSYSYNEQFF.